The 25 T cell receptor beta chains given below trace back to one sample, sequenced in a study of Ad26.COV2.S vaccination and SARS-CoV-2 variants. Treatment in this sample: around 19 received Ad26.COV2.S at low or high dose, single or two shots; five or six received placebo; per-sample allocation not given. Collection of the samples took place on day 63 after the first injection of vaccine or placebo. Assay: immunoSEQ multiplex PCR; the TCRdb copy retains only in-frame clones and omits some. The table records 400,000 to 500,000 clones, roughly 89% of them present only once. Sequenced here: peripheral blood, sampled in a trial of Ad26.COV2.S vaccine versus placebo. These receptors came from a person between 18 and 60 years old who received the Ad26.COV2.S COVID-19 vaccine or a placebo.

The chain recombines TRBV18 with TRBJ2-3; D is ambiguous. The V end lost 5 bases, the J end lost 3 bases, and 18 bases lay between the germline ends. The CDR3 has 16 amino acids. Germline loops: CDR1 KGHSH, CDR2 LQKENI. The CDR3 protein is CASSFPTAATTDTQYF. For the CDR3, the DNA is TGTGCCAGCTCATTCCCGACTGCAGCGACGACAGATACGCAGTATTTT.

Only one count was recorded for this clone. The rearrangement links TRBV18 to TRBJ2-3, with 7 bases matching TRBD2. V gave up 4 bases and J gave up 3 bases; unmatched junction bases: 7. Germline-derived CDR1 and CDR2 are KGHSH and LQKENI. The CDR3 is made up of 15 amino acids. In nucleotides, the CDR3 is TGTGCCAGCTCACTGAACCGGGGGGTGACAGATACGCAGTATTTT. It yields the protein CASSLNRGVTDTQYF.

The chain is built from TRBV5-6 and TRBJ2-7; D remains unclear. The CDR3 is made up of 13 amino acids. The V and J ends lost 0 bases and 4 bases respectively, with 8 bases between them. CDR1 and CDR2 (germline): SGHDT, YYEEEE. CDR3 DNA sequence: TGTGCCAGCAGCTTGGATTTCGGGTACGAGCAGTACTTC. It encodes CASSLDFGYEQYF.

The DNA for the CDR3 is TGCGCCAGCAGCCACTGGACAGGGTCGGAAGATACGCAGTATTTT. Translation: CASSHWTGSEDTQYF. V gene TRBV4-3 combines with J gene TRBJ2-3; 8 bases are a match to TRBD1. CDR1 and CDR2 (germline): LGHNA, YSLEER. This CDR3 region has 15 residues. V was pared by 3 bases and J by 5 bases, with 7 bases of the junction left unmatched.

A single count supports this clone. The chain recombines TRBV3-1 (or the pseudogene TRBV3-2) with TRBJ2-5; TRBD2 aligns across 7 bases. Germline trimming cut 5 bases from V and 11 bases from J; bases unmatched to any gene: 20. The CDR3 is 16 amino acids. Germline V lookup: CDR1 LGHDT, CDR2 YNNKEL (reference sequence). CDR3 coding DNA: TGTGCCAGCAGCGATCCCGTGACTAGCAGGGTGATGACTCAGTACTTC. Protein: CASSDPVTSRVMTQYF.

This clone occurred a few times. Additional DNA sequences in this sample encode the identical CDR3. The rearrangement joins TRBV9 to TRBJ1-2; 9 bases are shared with TRBD1. The CDR3 sequence is 14 residues long. CDR1 is SGDLS, CDR2 YYNGEE, per germline. V lost 3 bases to trimming and J lost 8 bases; unmatched junction nucleotides: 8. CDR3 sequence reads: CASSAGQGISGYTF. The DNA of the CDR3 is TGTGCCAGCAGCGCGGGACAGGGAATCAGCGGCTACACCTTC.

V gene TRBV14 combines with J gene TRBJ1-5, with TRBD1 identical over 7 bases. This CDR3 contains 14 residues. Germline-derived CDR1 and CDR2 are SGHDN and FVKESK. J lost 6 bases, V lost 6 bases, and 8 bases had no gene match. The CDR3 DNA sequence: TGTGCCAGCAGTCCGACAGGGAGAAGTCAGCCCCAGCATTTT. Amino acids: CASSPTGRSQPQHF.

The chain is built from TRBV4-3 and TRBJ2-5, with D unresolved. The ends were cut back, 4 bases at V and 5 bases at J, with 14 bases in the middle. The CDR3 contains 14 residues. Germline CDR1 and CDR2: LGHNA and YSLEER. CDR3 nucleotide sequence: TGCGCCAGCAGCCCAGGCCTTCGTGGGGAGACCCAGTACTTC. Residues: CASSPGLRGETQYF.

The chain recombines TRBV7-2 with TRBJ1-2; tentatively, D is TRBD1 (6 bases). This CDR3 comprises 15 residues. Germline CDR1 and CDR2: SGHTA and FQGNSA. V shed 5 bases and J shed 7 bases, with 20 bases lying between them. CDR3 loop: CASSLNRGGHFGYTF. The CDR3 region has the DNA TGTGCCAGCAGCCTCAATAGGGGGGGGCACTTTGGCTACACCTTC. Full variable domain (missing parts from reference TRBV7-2 and TRBJ1-2): GAGVSQSPSNKVTEKGKDVELRCDPISGHTALYWYRQSLGQGLEFLIYFQGNSAPDKSGLPSDRFSAERTGGSVSTLTIQRTQQEDSAVYLCASSLNRGGHFGYTFGSGTRLTVV.

J is TRBJ1-1 and V is TRBV5-1; a possible D gene is TRBD1 (5 bases). Germline V lookup: CDR1 SGHRS, CDR2 YFSETQ. This CDR3 region has 17 residues. Trimming left V 2 bases short and J 6 bases short, with 23 bases between. The CDR3 protein is CASSFRVQVNLGAEAFF. CDR3 nucleotide sequence: TGCGCCAGCAGCTTTAGGGTACAGGTGAACCTAGGGGCTGAAGCTTTCTTT.

This rearrangement joins TRBV5-5 to TRBJ2-5, with D uncertain. V lost 1 base and J lost 5, with 12 bases in between. The germline V gene encodes CDR1 SGHKS and CDR2 YYEKEE (reference sequence). The CDR3 is 14 residues long. The CDR3 region has the DNA TGTGCCAGCAGCTTGTCCCAGGCTGGGGAGACCCAGTACTTC. It codes for CASSLSQAGETQYF.

V gene TRBV12-3 or TRBV12-4 combines with J gene TRBJ2-1; 9 nucleotides line up with TRBD1. There are 13 residues in the CDR3. Trimming took 6 bases from V and 15 from J; bases not matched to a gene: 12. CDR3 sequence (DNA): TGTGCCAGCAGCTCTCCGGGACAGGGAGTTCTGTTCTTC. It is translated as CASSSPGQGVLFF.

This clone was recorded once. The chain couples TRBV19 to TRBJ2-3; D not resolved. V lost 0 bases to trimming and J lost 7 bases, with 5 bases between them. This CDR3 is built from 12 residues. Germline V gene sequence: CDR1 LNHDA, CDR2 SQIVND (reference sequence). The CDR3 nucleotides read TGTGCCAGTAGTATAGATCGGTATACGCAGTATTTT. It is translated as CASSIDRYTQYF. Full variable domain (rest looked up from reference TRBV19 and TRBJ2-3): DGGITQSPKYLFRKEGQNVTLSCEQNLNHDAMYWYRQDPGQGLRLIYYSQIVNDFQKGDIAEGYSVSREKKESFPLTVTSAQKNPTAFYLCASSIDRYTQYFGPGTRLTVL.

V usage is TRBV7-3 and J usage is TRBJ1-1, with 10 bases identical to TRBD1. Unmatched junction bases numbered 0, after V lost 0 bases and J lost 5 bases. The CDR3 is 14 residues long. The germline gives CDR1 SGHTA, CDR2 FQGTGA. For the CDR3, the DNA is TGTGCCAGCAGCTTAACGGGACAGGGGACTGAAGCTTTCTTT. This sequence encodes CASSLTGQGTEAFF.

The J gene is TRBJ1-6, the V gene TRBV15; 8 bases are a match to TRBD1. The germline CDR1 and CDR2 sequences are LNHNV and YYDKDF (reference sequence). CDR3 length: 15 residues. The V segment lost 1 base and the J segment 10 bases; nucleotides outside the gene matches: 6. The CDR3 spells CATSRGQGARSPLHF. Written as DNA, the CDR3 is TGTGCCACCAGCAGAGGGCAGGGGGCGAGGTCACCCCTCCACTTT.

This rearrangement joins TRBV2 to TRBJ2-4; maybe TRBD2 (5 bases). The V gene's germline CDR1 is SNHLY and CDR2 FYNNEI. V lost 6 bases to trimming and J lost 0 bases, with 18 bases between them. CDR3 length: 17 residues. CDR3: CASRKTERSLAKNIQYF. The CDR3 coding sequence is TGTGCCAGCAGGAAAACAGAGCGGAGTCTAGCCAAAAACATTCAGTACTTC.

The rearrangement links TRBV28 to TRBJ2-7; 11 bases agree with TRBD1. With V trimmed by 4 bases and J by 1 base, 3 bases remained unmatched. The CDR3 runs 15 residues. The germline gives CDR1 MDHEN, CDR2 SYDVKM. CDR3 residues: CASSSGTGGSYEQYF. The DNA for the CDR3 is TGTGCCAGCAGTTCCGGGACAGGGGGTTCCTACGAGCAGTACTTC. Full variable domain (outside the CDR3, taken from reference TRBV28 and TRBJ2-7): DVKVTQSSRYLVKRTGEKVFLECVQDMDHENMFWYRQDPGLGLRLIYFSYDVKMKEKGDIPEGYSVSREKKERFSLILESASTNQTSMYLCASSSGTGGSYEQYFGPGTRLTVT.

Details on this clone: An end of the junction does not agree with germline; a read error may underlie this. The J gene is TRBJ1-2, the V gene TRBV9; the match to TRBD1 covers 7 bases. Germline V gives CDR1 SGDLS, CDR2 YYNGEE. The CDR3 spans 15 residues. CDR3 protein: CASRVRVGGGAGYTF. The CDR3 DNA is TGTGCCAGCCGCGTGAGGGTAGGGGGCGGGGCGGGCTACACCTTC.

This clone appeared a few times. The chain employs TRBV7-6 and TRBJ1-1; D perhaps matches TRBD1 (6 bases). With 5 bases removed from V and 3 bases from J, the gap between germline ends came to 13 bases. This CDR3 is built from 14 residues. Germline V lookup: CDR1 SGHVS, CDR2 FNYEAQ. Written as DNA, the CDR3 is TGTGCCAGCAGCGCTTACAGGGCGGACACTGAAGCTTTCTTT. Encoded protein: CASSAYRADTEAFF.

The chain employs TRBV2 and TRBJ2-7; maybe TRBD1 (5 bases). The germline CDR1 and CDR2 sequences are SNHLY and FYNNEI. The CDR3 is made up of 17 amino acids. V lost 8 bases and J 0 bases, leaving 23 bases between the germline ends. The CDR3, as DNA: TGTGCCAGCGGACAATTCCTCGGTCCCCTAAACTCCTACGAGCAGTACGTC. Translating gives CASGQFLGPLNSYEQYV.

The chain links TRBV2 to TRBJ2-4; D could derive from TRBD1 or TRBD2 (5 bases each). This CDR3 spans 12 amino acids. Trimming removed 7 bases from V and 7 bases from J, with 11 bases in between. The germline gives CDR1 SNHLY, CDR2 FYNNEI. CDR3 loop: CASTLGVNIQYF. CDR3 in DNA: TGTGCCAGCACTCTGGGGGTTAACATTCAGTACTTC.

This clone was seen once. The chain links TRBV5-1 to TRBJ2-2, with 7 bases fitting TRBD1. CDR3 length: 16 residues. After removal of 4 bases from V and 0 bases from J, the junction contained 6 bases not matched to a gene. Germline CDR1 is SGHRS and CDR2 is YFSETQ. In DNA, the CDR3 is TGCGCCAGCAGCCGGACAGGAACTACGAACACCGGGGAGCTGTTTTTT. It encodes CASSRTGTTNTGELFF.

CDR3 coding DNA: TGTGCCAGCAGCTCCGGGGGGGGGTTCCAAGAGACCCAGTACTTC. Translating gives CASSSGGGFQETQYF. The chain joins TRBV5-4 to TRBJ2-5; 8 bases match TRBD2. V gave up 3 bases and J gave up 1 base; unmatched junction bases: 5. The CDR3 extends over 15 amino acids. Germline values: CDR1 SGHNT, CDR2 YYREEE (reference sequence).

V usage is TRBV18 and J usage is TRBJ1-1; D is undetermined. Germline V gives CDR1 KGHSH, CDR2 LQKENI. Trimming cost V 3 bases and J 8 bases, with 10 bases left between them. The CDR3 loop spans 12 amino acids. This chain's CDR3 is CASSPGRGEAFF. The CDR3 coding sequence is TGTGCCAGCTCACCGGGCCGTGGGGAAGCTTTCTTT.

The chain recombines TRBV7-2 with TRBJ2-3; 7 bases map to TRBD1. The CDR3 spans 15 residues. The trim removed 5 bases at V and 5 bases at J, leaving 10 bases unmatched. Germline V gene lookup returns CDR1 SGHTA and CDR2 FQGNSA. The CDR3 reads CASSPQQGSGDTQYF. DNA for the CDR3: TGTGCCAGCAGCCCTCAACAGGGGTCGGGAGATACGCAGTATTTT.